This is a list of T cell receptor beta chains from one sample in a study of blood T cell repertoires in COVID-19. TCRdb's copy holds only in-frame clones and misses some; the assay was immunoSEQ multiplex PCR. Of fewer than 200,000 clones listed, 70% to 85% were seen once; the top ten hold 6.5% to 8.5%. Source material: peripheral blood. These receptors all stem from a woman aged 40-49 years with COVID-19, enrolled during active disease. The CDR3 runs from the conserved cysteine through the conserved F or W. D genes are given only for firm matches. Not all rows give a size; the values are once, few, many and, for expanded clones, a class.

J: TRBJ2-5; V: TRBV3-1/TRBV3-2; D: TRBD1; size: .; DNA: TGTGCCAGCAGCCAGGGACAGAGGATTGAGACCCAGTACTTC; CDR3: CASSQGQRIETQYF
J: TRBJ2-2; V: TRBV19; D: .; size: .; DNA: TGTGCCACCTCAGGGGGGACCCTAGACTACACCGGGGAGCTGTTTTTT; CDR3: CATSGGTLDYTGELFF
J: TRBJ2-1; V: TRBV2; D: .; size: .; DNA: TGTGCCAGCAGTGAAAGCGCGAGCTCCTACAATGAGCAGTTCTTC; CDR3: CASSESASSYNEQFF
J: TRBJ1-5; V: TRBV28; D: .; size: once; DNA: TGTGTCGCGAGGGGGGGCGCAGGGCAGCCCCAGCATTTT; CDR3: CVARGGAGQPQHF
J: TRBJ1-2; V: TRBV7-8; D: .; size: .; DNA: TGTGCCAGCAGCTTCGACAGTTCCTATGGCTACACCTTC; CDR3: CASSFDSSYGYTF
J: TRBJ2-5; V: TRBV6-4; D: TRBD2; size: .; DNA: TGTGCCAGCAGTGGGGGACTAGCGGGGGCAGAAAAAGAGACCCAGTACTTC; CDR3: CASSGGLAGAEKETQYF
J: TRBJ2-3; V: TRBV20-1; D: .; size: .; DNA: TGCAGTGCTAATGAGGGAGGACACACAGATACGCAGTATTTT; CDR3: CSANEGGHTDTQYF
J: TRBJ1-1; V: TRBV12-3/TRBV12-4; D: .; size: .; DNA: TGTGCCAGCAGGGTACGAGGGTACACTGAAGCTTTCTTT; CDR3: CASRVRGYTEAFF
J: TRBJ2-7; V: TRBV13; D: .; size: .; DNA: TGTGCCAGCAGCTTTCGACAAAACCTGGGGAGGCTCGAGCAGTACTTC; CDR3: CASSFRQNLGRLEQYF
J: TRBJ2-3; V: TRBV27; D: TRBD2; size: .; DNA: TGTGCCAGCAGTCCCGGGGGGTGGACGCAGTATTTT; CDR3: CASSPGGWTQYF
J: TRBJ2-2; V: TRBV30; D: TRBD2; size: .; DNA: TGTGCCTGGAGGGGAGGGCCCAACACCGGGGAGCTGTTTTTT; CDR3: CAWRGGPNTGELFF
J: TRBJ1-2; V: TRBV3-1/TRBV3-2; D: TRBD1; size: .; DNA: TGTGCCAGCAGCCGAGAGACAGGGCGAGGCTACACCTTC; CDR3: CASSRETGRGYTF